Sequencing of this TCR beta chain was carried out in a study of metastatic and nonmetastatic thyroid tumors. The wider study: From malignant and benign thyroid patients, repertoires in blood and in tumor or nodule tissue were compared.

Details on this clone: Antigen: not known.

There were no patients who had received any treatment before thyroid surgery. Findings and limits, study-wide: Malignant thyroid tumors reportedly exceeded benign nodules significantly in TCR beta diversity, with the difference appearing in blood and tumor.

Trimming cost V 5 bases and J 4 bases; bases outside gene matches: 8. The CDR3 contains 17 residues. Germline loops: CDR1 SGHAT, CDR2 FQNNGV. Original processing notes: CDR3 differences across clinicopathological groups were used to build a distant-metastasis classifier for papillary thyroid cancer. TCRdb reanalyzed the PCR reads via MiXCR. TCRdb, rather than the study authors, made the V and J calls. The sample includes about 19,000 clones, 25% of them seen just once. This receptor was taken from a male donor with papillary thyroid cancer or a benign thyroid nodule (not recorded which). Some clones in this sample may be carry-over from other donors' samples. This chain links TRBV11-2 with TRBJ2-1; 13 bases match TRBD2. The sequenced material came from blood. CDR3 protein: CASSPSRTSGRYNEQFF. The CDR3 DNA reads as TGTGCCAGCAGCCCCAGCCGGACTAGCGGGAGATACAATGAGCAGTTCTTC.